This T cell receptor (beta chain) originates from a study of T cell repertoires in cytomegalovirus infection. Overall study context: CMV infection plus the matching HLA type was flagged by public TCR beta signatures.

TCRdb fed the reads into MiXCR, producing one record per CDR3 protein. The sample holds some 320,000 distinct CDR3 sequences; almost 30% are singletons and the top ten take roughly 20%. Looked up from germline, CDR1 is MNHEY and CDR2 is SMNVEV (reference sequence). The V gene end was trimmed by 6 bases and the J gene end by 7 bases; junction bases not matched to a gene: 9. This CDR3 is built from 15 residues. This clonotype was observed a handful of times. Its antigen is undetermined. The starting material was cultured PBMCs, obtained from culture after CMV antigen stimulation. J is TRBJ2-1 and V is TRBV27, with 10 bases identical to TRBD2. The TCR sequence derives from a human donor in good health (CMV status not recorded). Some clones in this sample may be carry-over from other donors' samples. The CDR3 reads CASSLPPSGRNEQFF. The CDR3 DNA reads as TGTGCCAGCAGCCTTCCGCCTAGCGGGAGAAATGAGCAGTTCTTC.